The rows below give T cell receptor beta chains drawn from one sample of a study of CD8 T cells in ankylosing spondylitis. TCRdb re-called the 5' RACE reads with MiXCR, one entry per CDR3 protein. This sample has roughly 370,000 distinct CDR3 sequences; 20% to 25% occur once, and the top ten carry about a sixth. The sequencing sample was made of blood, either unsorted or a sorted T cell fraction (not recorded which). Source of these receptors: a male donor with ankylosing spondylitis. The CDR3 runs from the conserved cysteine through the conserved F or W. The order of the fields is J gene, clone size, V gene, D gene, CDR3 protein, CDR3 DNA. A D gene is named only where the DNA matches it firmly. Size values are once, few and many counts, or a class for expanded clones, and some rows have none.

j_call: TRBJ1-5
clone_size: NA
v_call: TRBV3-1
d_call: NA
cdr3_aa: CASSQDARVNQPQHF
cdr3_nt: TGTGCCAGCAGCCAGGATGCAAGGGTAAATCAGCCCCAGCATTTT

j_call: TRBJ2-3
clone_size: NA
v_call: TRBV4-3
d_call: TRBD2
cdr3_aa: CASSQELAVLTDTQYF
cdr3_nt: TGCGCCAGCAGCCAAGAACTAGCGGTACTCACAGATACGCAGTATTTT

j_call: TRBJ2-2
clone_size: NA
v_call: TRBV7-6
d_call: NA
cdr3_aa: CASSRGLSSNTGELFF
cdr3_nt: TGTGCCAGCAGCCGCGGACTATCTTCGAACACCGGGGAGCTGTTTTTT

j_call: TRBJ2-1
clone_size: NA
v_call: TRBV7-2
d_call: TRBD2
cdr3_aa: CASSLVVAGRGEQFF
cdr3_nt: TGTGCCAGCAGCTTAGTGGTAGCGGGACGAGGTGAGCAGTTCTTC

j_call: TRBJ1-3
clone_size: few
v_call: TRBV7-8
d_call: NA
cdr3_aa: CASSYRARQQHSGNTIYF
cdr3_nt: TGTGCCAGCAGCTATAGGGCCAGACAGCAACACTCTGGAAACACCATATATTTT

j_call: TRBJ1-1
clone_size: few
v_call: TRBV29-1
d_call: NA
cdr3_aa: CSGGTKNTEAFF
cdr3_nt: TGCAGCGGCGGGACGAAGAACACTGAAGCTTTCTTT

j_call: TRBJ1-2
clone_size: few
v_call: TRBV11-2
d_call: NA
cdr3_aa: CASSPIGRRYTF
cdr3_nt: TGTGCCAGCAGCCCTATAGGGAGGCGCTACACCTTC

j_call: TRBJ1-1
clone_size: NA
v_call: TRBV7-8
d_call: TRBD1
cdr3_aa: CASSQFAKGANTEAFF
cdr3_nt: TGTGCCAGCAGCCAATTCGCGAAGGGGGCGAACACTGAAGCTTTCTTT

j_call: TRBJ1-1
clone_size: few
v_call: TRBV15
d_call: NA
cdr3_aa: CATSRVGNTEAFF
cdr3_nt: TGTGCCACCAGCAGAGTGGGGAACACTGAAGCTTTCTTT

j_call: TRBJ2-5
clone_size: NA
v_call: TRBV18
d_call: NA
cdr3_aa: CASSPYAGEETQYF
cdr3_nt: TGTGCCAGCTCACCTTATGCAGGGGAAGAGACCCAGTACTTC

j_call: TRBJ2-7
clone_size: NA
v_call: TRBV7-9
d_call: TRBD2
cdr3_aa: CASSLATSRRDEQYF
cdr3_nt: TGTGCCAGCAGCTTAGCGACTAGCAGGAGGGACGAGCAGTACTTC

j_call: TRBJ2-1
clone_size: few
v_call: TRBV6-1
d_call: NA
cdr3_aa: CASSWDGVTVEQFF
cdr3_nt: TGTGCCAGCAGCTGGGACGGAGTGACGGTAGAGCAGTTCTTC

j_call: TRBJ2-1
clone_size: NA
v_call: TRBV11-3
d_call: TRBD2
cdr3_aa: CASSAPLSSGLYNEQFF
cdr3_nt: TGTGCCAGCAGCGCCCCACTTTCTAGCGGTCTCTACAATGAGCAGTTCTTC

j_call: TRBJ2-2
clone_size: NA
v_call: TRBV20-1
d_call: NA
cdr3_aa: CSARRSGRVPGELFF
cdr3_nt: TGCAGTGCTAGACGCAGTGGGAGAGTTCCCGGGGAGCTGTTTTTT

j_call: TRBJ2-1
clone_size: many
v_call: TRBV4-1
d_call: TRBD1
cdr3_aa: CASSQDPRPGQTRVNEQFF
cdr3_nt: TGCGCCAGCAGCCAAGATCCCCGACCGGGACAGACAAGGGTCAATGAGCAGTTCTTC

j_call: TRBJ2-1
clone_size: few
v_call: TRBV18
d_call: NA
cdr3_aa: CASSPIGVNEQFF
cdr3_nt: TGTGCCAGCTCACCAATCGGGGTCAATGAGCAGTTCTTC

j_call: TRBJ1-6
clone_size: few
v_call: TRBV7-2
d_call: NA
cdr3_aa: CASSLDRSGTPLHF
cdr3_nt: TGTGCCAGCAGCCTAGACAGGAGTGGAACACCCCTCCACTTT

j_call: TRBJ2-1
clone_size: few
v_call: TRBV3-1
d_call: TRBD1
cdr3_aa: CASSQRGQGQFF
cdr3_nt: TGTGCCAGCAGCCAGCGGGGACAGGGGCAGTTCTTC

j_call: TRBJ2-1
clone_size: NA
v_call: TRBV15
d_call: NA
cdr3_aa: CATSRRSGRRLNYNEQFF
cdr3_nt: TGTGCCACCAGCAGAAGGTCGGGGCGACGTCTTAACTACAATGAGCAGTTCTTC

j_call: TRBJ2-1
clone_size: few
v_call: TRBV5-1
d_call: NA
cdr3_aa: CASSLDRTSYNEQFF
cdr3_nt: TGCGCCAGCAGCTTGGACAGGACTTCCTACAATGAGCAGTTCTTC

j_call: TRBJ2-1
clone_size: NA
v_call: TRBV5-6
d_call: NA
cdr3_aa: CASSEVGAVYEQFF
cdr3_nt: TGTGCCAGCAGCGAGGTGGGAGCGGTGTATGAGCAGTTCTTC

j_call: TRBJ1-4
clone_size: NA
v_call: TRBV3-1
d_call: TRBD1
cdr3_aa: CASSLQPTGQGEKLFF
cdr3_nt: TGTGCCAGCAGCCTACAACCCACAGGACAGGGAGAAAAACTGTTTTTT

j_call: TRBJ2-1
clone_size: many
v_call: TRBV2
d_call: NA
cdr3_aa: CASSERGDLSYNEQFF
cdr3_nt: TGTGCCAGCAGTGAAAGGGGAGATTTAAGTTACAATGAGCAGTTCTTC

j_call: TRBJ1-1
clone_size: NA
v_call: TRBV4-1
d_call: TRBD1
cdr3_aa: CASSLQGGGNTEAFF
cdr3_nt: TGCGCCAGCAGCCTCCAGGGGGGTGGGAACACTGAAGCTTTCTTT

j_call: TRBJ2-2
clone_size: NA
v_call: TRBV7-2
d_call: TRBD2
cdr3_aa: CASSLVLARSTGELFF
cdr3_nt: TGTGCCAGCAGCTTAGTACTAGCGAGGAGCACCGGGGAGCTGTTTTTT

j_call: TRBJ1-4
clone_size: NA
v_call: TRBV11-2
d_call: TRBD1
cdr3_aa: CASSPSGQYNEKLFF
cdr3_nt: TGTGCCAGCAGCCCCTCGGGACAGTATAATGAAAAACTGTTTTTT

j_call: TRBJ2-1
clone_size: few
v_call: TRBV5-1
d_call: TRBD2
cdr3_aa: CASTGTSAYNEQFF
cdr3_nt: TGCGCCAGCACGGGGACTAGCGCTTACAATGAGCAGTTCTTC

j_call: TRBJ2-5
clone_size: NA
v_call: TRBV25-1
d_call: NA
cdr3_aa: CASSERGVQETQYF
cdr3_nt: TGTGCCAGCAGTGAACGGGGCGTCCAAGAGACCCAGTACTTC

j_call: TRBJ1-1
clone_size: NA
v_call: TRBV5-1
d_call: NA
cdr3_aa: CASSLVEREEAFF
cdr3_nt: TGCGCCAGCAGCTTAGTCGAGCGGGAGGAGGCTTTCTTT

j_call: TRBJ2-5
clone_size: once
v_call: TRBV20-1
d_call: NA
cdr3_aa: CSARAARTGKAETQYF
cdr3_nt: TGCAGTGCTAGAGCCGCCCGGACGGGGAAGGCAGAGACCCAGTACTTC

j_call: TRBJ2-2
clone_size: few
v_call: TRBV30
d_call: NA
cdr3_aa: CAWRRIANTGELFF
cdr3_nt: TGTGCCTGGAGACGCATCGCGAACACCGGGGAGCTGTTTTTT

j_call: TRBJ2-3
clone_size: NA
v_call: TRBV5-1
d_call: TRBD2
cdr3_aa: CASSLVLAEITDTQYF
cdr3_nt: TGCGCCAGCAGCTTGGTACTAGCGGAGATCACAGATACGCAGTATTTT

j_call: TRBJ2-1
clone_size: NA
v_call: TRBV14
d_call: TRBD2
cdr3_aa: CASSPSGRPHNEQFF
cdr3_nt: TGTGCCAGCAGTCCAAGCGGGAGGCCCCACAATGAGCAGTTCTTC

j_call: TRBJ2-1
clone_size: many
v_call: TRBV20-1
d_call: NA
cdr3_aa: CSAPQPGSLNEQFF
cdr3_nt: TGCAGTGCCCCACAACCCGGGTCCCTCAATGAGCAGTTCTTC

j_call: TRBJ2-5
clone_size: few
v_call: TRBV29-1
d_call: TRBD2
cdr3_aa: CSVATSGIETQYF
cdr3_nt: TGCAGCGTTGCGACTAGCGGGATTGAGACCCAGTACTTC

j_call: TRBJ2-1
clone_size: NA
v_call: TRBV5-1
d_call: NA
cdr3_aa: CASSLLGLGNEQFF
cdr3_nt: TGCGCCAGCAGCTTACTAGGGCTTGGCAATGAGCAGTTCTTC

j_call: TRBJ2-3
clone_size: few
v_call: TRBV5-6
d_call: NA
cdr3_aa: CASSLAFATDTQYF
cdr3_nt: TGTGCCAGCAGCTTGGCGTTTGCCACAGATACGCAGTATTTT

j_call: TRBJ1-2
clone_size: NA
v_call: TRBV2
d_call: NA
cdr3_aa: CASSVQAGYTF
cdr3_nt: TGTGCCAGCAGTGTGCAGGCTGGCTACACCTTC

j_call: TRBJ2-3
clone_size: few
v_call: TRBV5-1
d_call: NA
cdr3_aa: CASSPSSTGRDTQYF
cdr3_nt: TGCGCCAGCAGCCCTTCTTCGACAGGCAGAGATACGCAGTATTTT

j_call: TRBJ2-5
clone_size: NA
v_call: TRBV7-9
d_call: NA
cdr3_aa: CASSWGITQETQYF
cdr3_nt: TGTGCCAGCAGCTGGGGTATAACTCAAGAGACCCAGTACTTC

j_call: TRBJ2-1
clone_size: few
v_call: TRBV29-1
d_call: NA
cdr3_aa: CSVQGRGLSSYNEQFF
cdr3_nt: TGCAGCGTTCAGGGCCGGGGGTTGAGCTCCTACAATGAGCAGTTCTTC

j_call: TRBJ2-6
clone_size: few
v_call: TRBV3-1
d_call: NA
cdr3_aa: CASSQDLGSGANVLTF
cdr3_nt: TGTGCCAGCAGCCAAGACTTGGGCTCTGGGGCCAACGTCCTGACTTTC

j_call: TRBJ2-7
clone_size: many
v_call: TRBV7-3
d_call: TRBD1
cdr3_aa: CASRLPGQGKYEQYF
cdr3_nt: TGTGCCAGCAGACTACCGGGACAGGGGAAATACGAGCAGTACTTC

j_call: TRBJ1-1
clone_size: NA
v_call: TRBV30
d_call: TRBD1
cdr3_aa: CAWSGTQGSTEAFF
cdr3_nt: TGTGCCTGGAGCGGGACACAGGGGAGCACTGAAGCTTTCTTT

j_call: TRBJ2-3
clone_size: NA
v_call: TRBV11-3
d_call: NA
cdr3_aa: CASSLVGGLDTQYF
cdr3_nt: TGTGCCAGCAGCCTGGTGGGGGGCTTAGATACGCAGTATTTT

j_call: TRBJ1-4
clone_size: few
v_call: TRBV2
d_call: NA
cdr3_aa: CASRSRGAEKLFF
cdr3_nt: TGTGCCAGCAGATCAAGGGGCGCTGAAAAACTGTTTTTT

j_call: TRBJ2-2
clone_size: NA
v_call: TRBV28
d_call: NA
cdr3_aa: CASSLGTTLSGELFF
cdr3_nt: TGTGCCAGCAGTTTGGGAACCACCCTTTCTGGGGAGCTGTTTTTT

j_call: TRBJ1-4
clone_size: many
v_call: TRBV4-1
d_call: TRBD1
cdr3_aa: CASSLDRGGDEKLFF
cdr3_nt: TGCGCCAGCAGCCTCGACAGGGGCGGTGATGAAAAACTGTTTTTT